A single sample gave rise to the 20 T cell receptor beta chains below, sequenced in a study of blood T cell repertoires in COVID-19. Using immunoSEQ multiplex PCR, the repertoire was profiled, and TCRdb retains in-frame clones only, with some absent. Found here are over 200,000 clones, 70% to 80% of them singletons; the top ten hold 2.5% to 4%. Sequencing input: peripheral blood. These receptor sequences come from a woman over 75 with acute or convalescent COVID-19.

The rearrangement joins TRBV6-2 or TRBV6-3 to TRBJ1-2; 8 bases agree with TRBD1. Germline CDR1 MNHEY, CDR2 SVGEGT. The CDR3 spans 13 residues. With 5 bases clipped from V and 2 bases from J, the junction kept 1 base outside the gene matches. The CDR3 sequence: CASSRTGNYGYTF. In DNA, the CDR3 is TGTGCCAGCAGTCGGACAGGGAACTATGGCTACACCTTC.

The V call is TRBV12-3 or TRBV12-4, the J call TRBJ1-1; D is uncertain. The length of the CDR3 is 13 residues. V lost 4 bases and J 11 bases, leaving 17 bases between the germline ends. In nucleotides, the CDR3 is TGTGCCAGCAGTTCTAGCAACCCCGGCGAGGCTTTCTTT. Its translation: CASSSSNPGEAFF.

The rearrangement links TRBV12-3 or TRBV12-4 to TRBJ2-7; possible D gene TRBD2, 6 bases. V was shortened by 6 bases and J by 7 bases, with 13 bases between the two germline ends. The CDR3 is 12 amino acids. The CDR3 coding sequence is TGTGCCAGCAGCTCGGGACTGGTAGAGCAGTACTTC. Residues: CASSSGLVEQYF.

The chain uses TRBV4-1 and TRBJ1-2; 8 bases are a match to TRBD1. J gave up 3 bases and V 4 bases, and 7 bases lay outside the gene matches. This CDR3 has 15 residues. CDR1 and CDR2 (germline): MGHRA, YSYEKL. CDR3 loop: CASSPSGQGYYGYTF. Written as DNA, the CDR3 is TGCGCCAGCAGCCCTTCCGGACAGGGCTACTATGGCTACACCTTC.

The rearrangement uses TRBV19 and TRBJ2-4; D not certain. CDR3 length equals 15 residues. Looked up from germline, CDR1 is LNHDA and CDR2 is SQIVND (reference sequence). Deletions cut 3 bases from V and 3 bases from J, with 12 bases between. The CDR3, as DNA: TGTGCCAGTAGTATGAATCTACTACACAAAAACATTCAGTACTTC. It codes for CASSMNLLHKNIQYF.

The rearrangement joins TRBV6-2 or TRBV6-3 to TRBJ1-5, with D uncertain. The V and J ends lost 4 bases and 6 bases respectively, with 7 bases between them. The CDR3 is 12 amino acids. Germline V CDR1 and CDR2: MNHEY, SVGEGT. The CDR3 sequence: CASSWAGQPQHF. The CDR3 DNA follows: TGTGCCAGCAGTTGGGCTGGTCAGCCCCAGCATTTT.

J is TRBJ2-1 and V is TRBV29-1; no reliable D call. Trimming cost V 2 bases and J 0 bases, with 11 bases left between them. In germline, CDR1 is SQVTM, CDR2 ANQGSEA. The CDR3 covers 15 residues. The CDR3 sequence is CSVESPSRSYNEQFF. The CDR3 bases are TGCAGCGTTGAAAGCCCATCGCGCTCCTACAATGAGCAGTTCTTC.

V usage is TRBV5-1 and J usage is TRBJ2-1; TRBD2 agrees at 8 bases. The CDR3 sequence is 18 residues long. V was pared by 3 bases and J by 7 bases, with 18 bases of the junction left unmatched. The germline V gene has CDR1 SGHRS and CDR2 YFSETQ. As DNA, the CDR3 is TGCGCCAGCAGCTGGACAGCGGGAGTCTCCCTTGGTCATAATGAGCAGTTCTTC. Protein: CASSWTAGVSLGHNEQFF.

This sequence joins TRBV5-4 and TRBJ2-7, with TRBD2 identical over 13 bases. Germline CDR1 reads SGHNT; CDR2 reads YYREEE (reference sequence). V was clipped by 3 bases and J by 3 bases; unmatched bases: 3. This CDR3 contains 15 residues. The CDR3 DNA sequence: TGTGCCAGCAGCTGGGGACTAGCGGGGCTCTACGAGCAGTACTTC. Translated, it gives CASSWGLAGLYEQYF.

This clone has just one count. The genes are TRBV6-4 and TRBJ1-2; D gene uncertain. V was cut by 0 bases and J by 4 bases, with 18 bases left in between. The CDR3 extends over 17 amino acids. Germline CDR1 reads MRHNA; CDR2 reads SNTAGT. The CDR3 spells CASSDSGRAGSAYGYTF. The CDR3 bases are TGTGCCAGCAGTGACTCAGGTCGGGCGGGGTCGGCCTATGGCTACACCTTC.

This clone was counted a single time. This rearrangement joins TRBV18 to TRBJ2-1, with D perhaps TRBD1 (6 bases). V shed 6 bases and J shed 0 bases, with 12 bases lying between them. The CDR3 length is 15 residues. CDR1 is KGHSH and CDR2 is LQKENI in the germline V gene. Here the CDR3 reads CASSRRQASYNEQFF. The CDR3 DNA sequence: TGTGCCAGCTCCCGCAGACAGGCCTCCTACAATGAGCAGTTCTTC.

About this clone itself: At one end, the junction sequence differs from germline, possibly due to a read error. This CDR3 is also generated by other DNA sequences in the sample. The chain links TRBV7-9 to TRBJ2-4; 12 bases are shared with TRBD1. The V gene's germline CDR1 is SEHNR and CDR2 FQNEAQ (reference sequence). This CDR3 is built from 18 residues. CDR3 loop: CASSSGTGGNLAKNIQYF. The CDR3 DNA reads as TGTGCCAGCAGCTCTGGGACAGGGGGCAACCTAGCCAAAAACATTCAGTACTTT.

This sequence joins TRBV29-1 and TRBJ1-2, with D hard to call. V was clipped by 5 bases and J by 0 bases, with 13 bases between them. Germline CDR1 is SQVTM and CDR2 is ANQGSEA. The CDR3 covers 14 residues. The CDR3 region is CSVSTGSSNYGYTF. CDR3 DNA sequence: TGCAGCGTTTCCACCGGGAGCTCTAACTATGGCTACACCTTC.

A word on this clone: This CDR3 is also generated by other DNA sequences in the sample. This chain connects TRBV5-1 to TRBJ1-2; D unclear. In germline, CDR1 is SGHRS, CDR2 YFSETQ. V gave up 4 bases and J gave up 0 bases, with 7 bases separating them. CDR3 length equals 13 residues. CDR3 protein: CASSPDSNYGYTF. CDR3 sequence (DNA): TGCGCCAGCAGCCCGGACTCTAACTATGGCTACACCTTC.

This chain uses TRBV19 with TRBJ1-4; no clear D gene. V was trimmed by 5 bases and J by 0 bases, leaving 10 bases between them. The CDR3 has 15 amino acids. Germline lookup yields CDR1 LNHDA and CDR2 SQIVND (reference sequence). Here the CDR3 DNA reads TGTGCCAGTAGTCCCAGTCTTGCAACTAATGAAAAACTGTTTTTT. This codes for CASSPSLATNEKLFF.

This clone was recorded many times. V usage is TRBV5-1 and J usage is TRBJ1-2, with D possibly matching TRBD1 (5 bases). Germline CDR1 and CDR2: SGHRS and YFSETQ. This CDR3 contains 13 residues. The V end was cut by 4 bases, the J end by 5 bases, with 12 bases between. CDR3 DNA: TGCGCCAGCAGCCTCGACAGTCGGTATGGCTACACCTTC. The encoded protein is CASSLDSRYGYTF.

The rearrangement joins TRBV29-1 to TRBJ1-1; no clear D. V lost 6 bases, J lost 3 bases, and 14 bases lay in between. This CDR3 has 13 amino acids. Germline V lookup: CDR1 SQVTM, CDR2 ANQGSEA. CDR3 sequence (DNA): TGCAGCGTCCGCCAGGCTTGGGACACTGAAGCTTTCTTT. It encodes CSVRQAWDTEAFF.

This clone was observed many times. The chain links TRBV5-5 to TRBJ1-6, with TRBD1 matching 8 bases. Germline CDR1 and CDR2: SGHKS and YYEKEE (reference sequence). The junction had 4 bases not matched to a gene; V was cut back by 0 bases and J by 2 bases. CDR3 size: 17 residues. This CDR3 reads CASSLGQGWPYNSPLHF. In DNA, the CDR3 is TGTGCCAGCAGCTTGGGACAGGGGTGGCCCTATAATTCACCCCTCCACTTT.

The chain uses TRBV25-1 and TRBJ2-4; TRBD2 might be the D (5 bases). Germline V lookup: CDR1 MGHDK, CDR2 SYGVNS. The CDR3 extends over 16 amino acids. V lost 2 bases, J lost 1 base, and 12 bases lay in between. CDR3 bases: TGTGCCAGCAGTGAAAATGCTTCGGGGGCCAAAAACATTCAGTACTTC. The encoded protein is CASSENASGAKNIQYF. The complete variable domain, with remaining parts taken from reference TRBV25-1 and TRBJ2-4, reads EADIYQTPRYLVIGTGKKITLECSQTMGHDKMYWYQQDPGMELHLIHYSYGVNSTEKGDLSSESTVSRIRTEHFPLTLESARPSHTSQYLCASSENASGAKNIQYFGAGTRLSVL.

CDR3 DNA: TGTGCCAGCAGTGCTCAGGTCTTGACTGGAAACACCATATATTTT. Protein: CASSAQVLTGNTIYF. The gene calls are TRBV2 and TRBJ1-3; D is unresolved. The CDR3 spans 15 residues. The germline gives CDR1 SNHLY, CDR2 FYNNEI. V lost 4 bases, J lost 2 bases, and 12 bases lay in between.